The T cell receptor (beta chain) under discussion was sequenced for a study of cytotoxic CD8 clonotypes in ibrutinib-treated CLL. For TCR beta libraries, roughly 1.9 micrograms of genomic DNA were obtained from cryopreserved PBMCs. Depths of 1 in 200,000 to 1 in 1 million T cells were the sequencing target. The repertoire was sequenced with immunoSEQ multiplex PCR; TCRdb's copy has only in-frame clones and lacks some. The sample holds tens of thousands of clones, approximately 85% seen once. The CDR3 has 14 amino acids. Germline CDR1 is MDHEN and CDR2 is SYDVKM. V was pared by 2 bases and J by 6 bases, with 11 bases between.

The chain joins TRBV28 to TRBJ1-5, with D tentatively TRBD1 (5 bases). The sample was PBMCs, taken after 24 months of ibrutinib treatment. The TCR sequence derives from a human donor with chronic lymphocytic leukemia. Here the CDR3 reads CASSLPIQVQPQHF. The DNA of the CDR3 is TGTGCCAGCAGTTTACCGATACAGGTTCAGCCCCAGCATTTT. The variable domain in full, with the rest retrieved from reference TRBV28 and TRBJ1-5, is DVKVTQSSRYLVKRTGEKVFLECVQDMDHENMFWYRQDPGLGLRLIYFSYDVKMKEKGDIPEGYSVSREKKERFSLILESASTNQTSMYLCASSLPIQVQPQHFGDGTRLSIL.